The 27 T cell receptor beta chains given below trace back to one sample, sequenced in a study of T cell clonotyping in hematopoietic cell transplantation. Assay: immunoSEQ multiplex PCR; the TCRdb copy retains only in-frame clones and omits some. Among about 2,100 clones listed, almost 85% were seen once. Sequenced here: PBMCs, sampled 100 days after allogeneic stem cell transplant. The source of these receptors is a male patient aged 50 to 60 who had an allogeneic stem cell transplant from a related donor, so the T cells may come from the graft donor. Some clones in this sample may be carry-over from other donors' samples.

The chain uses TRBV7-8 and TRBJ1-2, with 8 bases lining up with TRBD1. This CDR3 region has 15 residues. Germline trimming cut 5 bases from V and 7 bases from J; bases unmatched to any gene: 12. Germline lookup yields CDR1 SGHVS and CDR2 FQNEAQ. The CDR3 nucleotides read TGTGCCAGCAGCCCAAACCCCAGGGGGCATCCTGGCTACACCTTC. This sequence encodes CASSPNPRGHPGYTF.

The CDR3: CAISAGDYNEQFF. The CDR3 DNA follows: TGTGCCATCAGTGCGGGGGACTACAATGAGCAGTTCTTC. This chain connects TRBV10-3 to TRBJ2-1; D perhaps matches TRBD2 (6 bases). Deletions cut 4 bases from V and 3 bases from J, with 7 bases between. Germline V gene data show CDR1 as ENHRY and CDR2 as SYGVKD. The CDR3 has 13 residues.

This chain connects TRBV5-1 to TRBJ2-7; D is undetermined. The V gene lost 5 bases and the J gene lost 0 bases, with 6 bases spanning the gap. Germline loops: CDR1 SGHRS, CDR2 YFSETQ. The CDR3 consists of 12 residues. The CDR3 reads CASSGSSYEQYF. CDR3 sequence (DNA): TGCGCCAGCAGTGGATCCTCCTACGAGCAGTACTTC.

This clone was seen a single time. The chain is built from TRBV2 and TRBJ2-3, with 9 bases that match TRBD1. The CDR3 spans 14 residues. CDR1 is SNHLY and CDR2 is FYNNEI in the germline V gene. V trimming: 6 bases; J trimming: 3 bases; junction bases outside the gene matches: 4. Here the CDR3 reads CASRDRGETDTQYF. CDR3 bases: TGTGCCAGCAGGGACAGGGGAGAGACAGATACGCAGTATTTT.

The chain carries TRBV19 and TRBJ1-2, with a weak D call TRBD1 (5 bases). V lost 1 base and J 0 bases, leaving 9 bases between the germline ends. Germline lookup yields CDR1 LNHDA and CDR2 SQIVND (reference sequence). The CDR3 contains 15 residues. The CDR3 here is CASSIAQGSNYGYTF. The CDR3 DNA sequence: TGTGCCAGTAGTATAGCTCAGGGATCTAACTATGGCTACACCTTC.

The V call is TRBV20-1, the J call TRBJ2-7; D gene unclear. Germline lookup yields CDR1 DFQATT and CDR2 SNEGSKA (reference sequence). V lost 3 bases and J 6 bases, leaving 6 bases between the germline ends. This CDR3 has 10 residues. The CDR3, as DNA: TGCAGTGCTAGCCTTGTCGAGCAGTACTTC. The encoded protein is CSASLVEQYF.

CDR3 DNA: TGTGCCAGCAGTGAATGGACAGGGTACAATCAGCCCCAGCATTTT. Protein product: CASSEWTGYNQPQHF. The chain employs TRBV2 and TRBJ1-5, with 8 bases fitting TRBD1. CDR1 is SNHLY and CDR2 is FYNNEI in the germline V gene. V lost 2 bases, J lost 3 bases, and 3 bases stayed unmatched. CDR3 length: 15 residues.

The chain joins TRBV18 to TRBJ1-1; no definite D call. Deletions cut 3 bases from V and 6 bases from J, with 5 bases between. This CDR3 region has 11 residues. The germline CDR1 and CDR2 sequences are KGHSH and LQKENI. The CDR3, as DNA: TGTGCCAGCTCACCGGCTGCTGAAGCTTTCTTT. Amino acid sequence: CASSPAAEAFF.

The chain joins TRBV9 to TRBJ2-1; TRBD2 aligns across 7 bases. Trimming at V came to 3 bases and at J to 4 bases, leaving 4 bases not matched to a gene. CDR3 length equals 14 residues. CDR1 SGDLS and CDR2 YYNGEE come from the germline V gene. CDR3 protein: CASSELATYNEQFF. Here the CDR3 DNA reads TGTGCCAGCAGCGAACTAGCGACTTACAATGAGCAGTTCTTC. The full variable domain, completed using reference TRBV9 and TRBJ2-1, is DSGVTQTPKHLITATGQRVTLRCSPRSGDLSVYWYQQSLDQGLQFLIQYYNGEERAKGNILERFSAQQFPDLHSELNLSSLELGDSALYFCASSELATYNEQFFGPGTRLTVL.

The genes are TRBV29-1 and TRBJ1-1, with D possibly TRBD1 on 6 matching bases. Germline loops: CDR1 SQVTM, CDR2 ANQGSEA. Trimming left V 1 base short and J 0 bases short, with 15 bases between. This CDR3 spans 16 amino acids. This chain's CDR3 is CSVEGGRGGMNTEAFF. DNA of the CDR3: TGCAGCGTTGAAGGGGGGCGAGGGGGAATGAACACTGAAGCTTTCTTT.

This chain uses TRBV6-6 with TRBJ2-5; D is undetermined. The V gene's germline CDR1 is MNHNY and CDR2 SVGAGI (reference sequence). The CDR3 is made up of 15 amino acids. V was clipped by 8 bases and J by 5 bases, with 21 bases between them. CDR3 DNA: TGTGCCAGCGCTGGCAGGCCTCCCACCGTGGAGACCCAGTACTTC. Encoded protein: CASAGRPPTVETQYF.

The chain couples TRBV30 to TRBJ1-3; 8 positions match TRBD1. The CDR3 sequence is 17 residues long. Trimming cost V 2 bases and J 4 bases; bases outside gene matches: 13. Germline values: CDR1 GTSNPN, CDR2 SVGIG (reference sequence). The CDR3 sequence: CAWSKAGGAFSGNTIYF. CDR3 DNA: TGTGCCTGGAGTAAGGCAGGGGGCGCTTTTTCCGGAAACACCATATATTTT.

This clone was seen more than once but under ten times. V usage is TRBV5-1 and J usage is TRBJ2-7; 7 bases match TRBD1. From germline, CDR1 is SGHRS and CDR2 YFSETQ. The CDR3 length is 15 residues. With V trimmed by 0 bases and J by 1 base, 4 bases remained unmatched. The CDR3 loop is CASSLGAGGSYEQYF. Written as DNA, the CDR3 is TGCGCCAGCAGCTTGGGGGCAGGGGGTTCCTACGAGCAGTACTTC. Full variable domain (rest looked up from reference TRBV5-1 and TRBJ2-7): KAGVTQTPRYLIKTRGQQVTLSCSPISGHRSVSWYQQTPGQGLQFLFEYFSETQRNKGNFPGRFSGRQFSNSRSEMNVSTLELGDSALYLCASSLGAGGSYEQYFGPGTRLTVT.

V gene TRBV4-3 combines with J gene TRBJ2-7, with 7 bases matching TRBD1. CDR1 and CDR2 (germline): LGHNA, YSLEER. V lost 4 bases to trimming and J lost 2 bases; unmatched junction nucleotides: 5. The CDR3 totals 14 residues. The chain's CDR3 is CASSLRQGAYEQYF. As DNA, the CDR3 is TGCGCCAGCAGCCTTCGGCAGGGGGCCTACGAGCAGTACTTC.

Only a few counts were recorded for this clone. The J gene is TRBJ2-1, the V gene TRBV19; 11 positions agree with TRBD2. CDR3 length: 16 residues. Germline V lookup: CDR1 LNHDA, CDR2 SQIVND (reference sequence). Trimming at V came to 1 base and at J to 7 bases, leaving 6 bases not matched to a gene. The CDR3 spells CASSIAGTSGINEQFF. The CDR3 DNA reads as TGTGCCAGTAGTATAGCAGGGACTAGCGGTATTAATGAGCAGTTCTTC.

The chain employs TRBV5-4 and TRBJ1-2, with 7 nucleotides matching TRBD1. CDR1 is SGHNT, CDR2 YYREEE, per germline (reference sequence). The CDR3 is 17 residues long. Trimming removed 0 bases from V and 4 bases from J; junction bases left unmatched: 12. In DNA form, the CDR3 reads TGTGCCAGCAGCTTGGGAACCGGGACAGTGAATCCCTATGGCTACACCTTC. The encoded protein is CASSLGTGTVNPYGYTF.

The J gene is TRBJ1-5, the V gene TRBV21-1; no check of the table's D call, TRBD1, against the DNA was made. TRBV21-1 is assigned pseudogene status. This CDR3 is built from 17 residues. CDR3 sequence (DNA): TGTGCCAGCAGCAAAGACTCCCAGGGTGCGATCAATCAGCCCCAGCATTTT. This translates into CASSKDSQGAINQPQHF.

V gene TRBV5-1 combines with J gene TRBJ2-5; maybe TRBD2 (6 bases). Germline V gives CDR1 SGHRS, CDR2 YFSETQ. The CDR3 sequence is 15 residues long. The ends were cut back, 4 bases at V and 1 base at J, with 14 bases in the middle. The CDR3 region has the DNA TGCGCCAGCAGCCCACCGGGGGTAGGCCAAGAGACCCAGTACTTC. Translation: CASSPPGVGQETQYF.

The DNA for the CDR3 is TGTGCCAGCAATCAGCGGATTGACAATCAGCCCCAGCATTTT. This sequence encodes CASNQRIDNQPQHF. The J gene is TRBJ1-5, the V gene TRBV6-6, with D uncertain. Germline CDR1 is MNHNY and CDR2 is SVGAGI (reference sequence). V gave up 7 bases and J gave up 3 bases, with 13 bases separating them. The CDR3 totals 14 residues.

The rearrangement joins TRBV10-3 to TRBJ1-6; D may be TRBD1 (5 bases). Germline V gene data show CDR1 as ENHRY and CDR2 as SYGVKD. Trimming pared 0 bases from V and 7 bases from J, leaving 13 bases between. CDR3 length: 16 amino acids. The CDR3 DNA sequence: TGTGCCATCAGTGAGTCGGGGGGAGGGGAGAATTCACCCCTCCACTTT. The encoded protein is CAISESGGGENSPLHF.

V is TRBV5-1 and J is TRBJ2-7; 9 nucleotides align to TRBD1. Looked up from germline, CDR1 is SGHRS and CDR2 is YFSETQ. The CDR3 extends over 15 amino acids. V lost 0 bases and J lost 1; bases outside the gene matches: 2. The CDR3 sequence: CASSLAGQGSYEQYF. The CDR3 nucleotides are TGCGCCAGCAGCTTGGCGGGACAGGGTTCCTACGAGCAGTACTTC. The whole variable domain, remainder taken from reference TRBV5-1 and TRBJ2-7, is KAGVTQTPRYLIKTRGQQVTLSCSPISGHRSVSWYQQTPGQGLQFLFEYFSETQRNKGNFPGRFSGRQFSNSRSEMNVSTLELGDSALYLCASSLAGQGSYEQYFGPGTRLTVT.

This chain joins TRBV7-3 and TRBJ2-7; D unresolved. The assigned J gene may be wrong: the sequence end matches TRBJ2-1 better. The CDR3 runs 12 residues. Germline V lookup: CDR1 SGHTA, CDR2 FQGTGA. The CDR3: CASSYGNNEQFF. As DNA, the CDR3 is TGTGCCAGCAGCTACGGTAACAATGAGCAGTTCTTC.

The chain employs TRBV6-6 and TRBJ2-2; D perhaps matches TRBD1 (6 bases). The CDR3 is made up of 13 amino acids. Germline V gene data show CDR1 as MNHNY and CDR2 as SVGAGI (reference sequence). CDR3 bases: TGTGCGACAGGCGGCAAAAACACCGGGGAGCTGTTTTTT. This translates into CATGGKNTGELFF.

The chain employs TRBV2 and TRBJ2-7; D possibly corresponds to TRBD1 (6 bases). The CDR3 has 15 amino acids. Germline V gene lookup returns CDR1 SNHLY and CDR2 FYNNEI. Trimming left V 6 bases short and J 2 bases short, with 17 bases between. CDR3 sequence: CASRRDHQGPYEQYF. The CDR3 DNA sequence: TGTGCCAGCAGACGGGACCACCAGGGGCCCTACGAGCAGTACTTC.

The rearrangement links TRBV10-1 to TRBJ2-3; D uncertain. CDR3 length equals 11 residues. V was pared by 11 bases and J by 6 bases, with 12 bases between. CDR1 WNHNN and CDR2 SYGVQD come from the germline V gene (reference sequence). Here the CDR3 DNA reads TGCGCCTCCTCGGGTGGTGATACGCAGTATTTT. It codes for CASSGGDTQYF.

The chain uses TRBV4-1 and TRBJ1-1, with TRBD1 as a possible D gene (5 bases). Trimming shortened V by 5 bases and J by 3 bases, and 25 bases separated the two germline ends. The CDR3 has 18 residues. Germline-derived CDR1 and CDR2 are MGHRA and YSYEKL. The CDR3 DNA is TGCGCCAGCAGCTGGACGATTAGGAGGGGCGGAGGGGACACTGAAGCTTTCTTT. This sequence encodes CASSWTIRRGGGDTEAFF.

The CDR3 region has the DNA TGCAGCGTTGGCTACACAGATACGCAGTATTTT. Translating gives CSVGYTDTQYF. The rearrangement uses TRBV29-1 and TRBJ2-3; no clear D. Germline assignment: CDR1 SQVTM and CDR2 ANQGSEA. The CDR3 consists of 11 residues. The germline V and J ends were trimmed by 4 bases and 2 bases, with 4 bases remaining between them.